A selection of T cell receptor beta chains follows, all from one sample in a study of T cells after yellow fever vaccination. In TCRdb, the 5' RACE reads were re-called with MiXCR into one record per CDR3 protein. The sample yields hundreds of thousands of distinct CDR3 sequences, approximately 16% seen once. The sequenced sample was PBMCs, obtained more than 4 days after the first yellow fever vaccination. The source of these receptors is a man aged 18 to 30 who received the YFV17D yellow fever vaccine. Both conserved end residues are part of each CDR3. D genes are given only for firm matches. Not every row has a clone size; where given, it reads once, few, many or a size class.

D,length,size,V,J,DNA,CDR3
TRBD1,14,-,TRBV27,TRBJ1-1,TGTGCCAGCAGTCTGGGACAGGGGGCTCCTGAAGCTTTCTTT,CASSLGQGAPEAFF
TRBD2,15,-,TRBV19,TRBJ2-3,TGTGCCAGTAGTGTGGCGGGGGGGCTTGGAGATACGCAGTATTTT,CASSVAGGLGDTQYF
TRBD1,15,few,TRBV5-1,TRBJ2-2,TGCGCCAGCAGCGCCGGGACAGGGAACCCCGGGGAGCTGTTTTTT,CASSAGTGNPGELFF
-,14,many,TRBV12-3/TRBV12-4,TRBJ2-7,TGTGCCAGCAGTTCTCTAGCGCGATCCTACGAGCAGTACTTC,CASSSLARSYEQYF
-,15,-,TRBV15,TRBJ1-1,TGTGCCACCCAAATGAATAAAGGGGGTTACGCTGAAGCTTTCTTT,CATQMNKGGYAEAFF
TRBD1,17,few,TRBV6-1,TRBJ1-5,TGTGCCAGCAGCCCAACGGGACAGTTCTATAGCAATCAGCCCCAGCATTTT,CASSPTGQFYSNQPQHF
-,16,-,TRBV12-1,TRBJ2-4,TGTGCCAGCAGCTATTGGAGCGGGACAGCGGAAAACATTCAGTACTTC,CASSYWSGTAENIQYF
TRBD2,19,-,TRBV4-3,TRBJ2-1,TGCGCCAGCAGCCCCGAAAGACTAGCGGGGACCCCCGCCTACAATGAGCAGTTCTTC,CASSPERLAGTPAYNEQFF
-,13,-,TRBV6-1,TRBJ2-5,TGTGCCAGCAGTGAAAGACTGGAAGAGACCCAGTACTTC,CASSERLEETQYF
TRBD2,15,-,TRBV20-1,TRBJ2-3,TGCAGTGCTCTGAGGGCAGCGGGGTATCCAGATACGCAGTATTTT,CSALRAAGYPDTQYF
-,15,-,TRBV4-1,TRBJ2-1,TGCGCCAGCAGCCCAGGGGGGTTTCGCGTCGGTGAGCAGTTCTTC,CASSPGGFRVGEQFF
TRBD2,16,-,TRBV30,TRBJ2-5,TGTGCCTGGAACCCACTAGCGGGGCGCCTTCAAGAGACCCAGTACTTC,CAWNPLAGRLQETQYF
TRBD2,15,-,TRBV30,TRBJ2-3,TGTGCCTGGAGTGGACGCGGGGGGAACTCAGATACGCAGTATTTT,CAWSGRGGNSDTQYF
TRBD1,16,few,TRBV10-3,TRBJ2-5,TGTGCCATCAGTGAGTCGGGGACAGGACTCCAAGAGACCCAGTACTTC,CAISESGTGLQETQYF
TRBD2,15,many,TRBV20-1,TRBJ2-3,TGCAGTGCCCCCAACCCGACTAGCGGCACAGATACGCAGTATTTT,CSAPNPTSGTDTQYF
-,16,few,TRBV27,TRBJ2-7,TGTGCCAGCAGTCCCAAGTGGGGGTCACTGGCCTACGAGCAGTACTTC,CASSPKWGSLAYEQYF
TRBD1,18,few,TRBV5-1,TRBJ2-6,TGCGCCAGCAGCTTACGGACAGGGTTAAGCTCTGGGGCCAACGTCCTGACTTTC,CASSLRTGLSSGANVLTF
-,15,few,TRBV5-1,TRBJ1-2,TGCGCCAGCAGCTTGGGGGCAGGTCTCGACTATGGCTACACCTTC,CASSLGAGLDYGYTF
-,17,few,TRBV5-1,TRBJ1-2,TGCGCCAGCAGCTTGTCTTCTACAGGGTTCTCCCTTTATGGCTACACCTTC,CASSLSSTGFSLYGYTF
-,14,few,TRBV10-3,TRBJ1-3,TGTGCCATCAGTGAGAGTTTCTCTGGAAACACCATATATTTT,CAISESFSGNTIYF
TRBD1,14,few,TRBV6-5,TRBJ1-1,TGTGCCAGCAGTTACGGGACAGCCAACACTGAAGCTTTCTTT,CASSYGTANTEAFF
TRBD1,15,-,TRBV5-1,TRBJ1-6,TGCGCCAGCAGCTTGGCCGGGACAGACGGATCACCCCTCCACTTT,CASSLAGTDGSPLHF
-,11,many,TRBV6-2/TRBV6-3,TRBJ2-3,TGTGCCAGCAGTCATACAGATACGCAGTATTTT,CASSHTDTQYF
TRBD1,16,-,TRBV9,TRBJ2-2,TGTGCCAGCAGCGTACTAGGGGGCGCGGACACCGGGGAGCTGTTTTTT,CASSVLGGADTGELFF
-,14,-,TRBV6-1,TRBJ1-1,TGTGCCAGCCGACGGGGGGGACAGAACACTGAAGCTTTCTTT,CASRRGGQNTEAFF
-,14,once,TRBV7-2,TRBJ1-2,TGTGCCAGCAGCTTAGTCAGGGGCCACTATGGCTACACCTTC,CASSLVRGHYGYTF
-,12,-,TRBV29-1,TRBJ1-3,TGCAGCGTTTGGTCTGATGGAAACACCATATATTTT,CSVWSDGNTIYF
-,14,few,TRBV7-9,TRBJ2-1,TGTGCCAGCAGTGAATCCGGAACCTACAATGAGCAGTTCTTC,CASSESGTYNEQFF
TRBD2,15,-,TRBV3-1,TRBJ2-1,TGTGCCAGCAGCCAATATAGCGGGGGGGAGAATGAGCAGTTCTTC,CASSQYSGGENEQFF
TRBD1,15,few,TRBV7-9,TRBJ2-7,TGTGCCAGCAGCGCGCAGTCGACAGGGGTCTACGAGCAGTACTTC,CASSAQSTGVYEQYF
-,13,-,TRBV7-2,TRBJ1-3,TGTGCCAGCACTCCGGGGCATGGAAACACCATATATTTT,CASTPGHGNTIYF
-,15,few,TRBV18,TRBJ2-1,TGTGCCAGCTCACGCTCAACTAGACAAGACAATGAGCAGTTCTTC,CASSRSTRQDNEQFF
TRBD1,15,few,TRBV12-3/TRBV12-4,TRBJ1-5,TGTGCCAGCAGTTTGTCCCGACAGGGGGGATTGCCCCAGCATTTT,CASSLSRQGGLPQHF
-,13,few,TRBV6-5,TRBJ1-5,TGTGCCAGCGGGTTACGGGGAAGCCAGCCCCAGCATTTT,CASGLRGSQPQHF
-,16,-,TRBV4-1,TRBJ1-5,TGCGCCAGCAGCCAGGCAAACAGGGATCGGAATCAGCCCCAGCATTTT,CASSQANRDRNQPQHF